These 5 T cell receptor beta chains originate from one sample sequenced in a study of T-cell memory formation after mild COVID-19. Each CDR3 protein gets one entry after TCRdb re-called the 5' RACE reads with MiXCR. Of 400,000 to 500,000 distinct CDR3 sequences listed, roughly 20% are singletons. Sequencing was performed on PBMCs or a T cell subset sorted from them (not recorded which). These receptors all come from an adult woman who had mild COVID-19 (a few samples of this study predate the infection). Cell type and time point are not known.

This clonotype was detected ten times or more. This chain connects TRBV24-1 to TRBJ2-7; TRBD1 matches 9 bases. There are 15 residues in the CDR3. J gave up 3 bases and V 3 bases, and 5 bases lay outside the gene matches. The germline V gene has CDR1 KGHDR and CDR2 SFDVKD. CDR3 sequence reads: CATSDPGQGSYEQYF. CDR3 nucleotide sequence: TGTGCCACCAGTGATCCAGGACAGGGGAGCTACGAGCAGTACTTC.

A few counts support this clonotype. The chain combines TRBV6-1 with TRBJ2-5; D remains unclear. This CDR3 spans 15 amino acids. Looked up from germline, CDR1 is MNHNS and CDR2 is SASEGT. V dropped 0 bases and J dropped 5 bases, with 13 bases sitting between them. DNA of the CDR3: TGTGCCAGCAGTGAAGCGAAATGGAGTGAGGAGACCCAGTACTTC. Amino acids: CASSEAKWSEETQYF.

The CDR3, as DNA: TGCGCCAGCAGCTTGGACCGGCGATCTAACTCCTACAATGAGCAGTTCTTC. This translates into CASSLDRRSNSYNEQFF. The rearrangement joins TRBV5-1 to TRBJ2-1; no definite D call. The CDR3 contains 17 residues. Germline V gives CDR1 SGHRS, CDR2 YFSETQ. The germline V and J ends were trimmed by 0 bases and 0 bases, with 13 bases remaining between them. Based on the CDR3 plus reference TRBV5-1 and TRBJ2-1, the full variable domain is KAGVTQTPRYLIKTRGQQVTLSCSPISGHRSVSWYQQTPGQGLQFLFEYFSETQRNKGNFPGRFSGRQFSNSRSEMNVSTLELGDSALYLCASSLDRRSNSYNEQFFGPGTRLTVL.

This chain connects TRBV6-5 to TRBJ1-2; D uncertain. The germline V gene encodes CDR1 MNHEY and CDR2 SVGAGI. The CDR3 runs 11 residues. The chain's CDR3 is CASNGGYGYTF. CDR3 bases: TGTGCATCTAATGGAGGGTATGGCTACACCTTC.

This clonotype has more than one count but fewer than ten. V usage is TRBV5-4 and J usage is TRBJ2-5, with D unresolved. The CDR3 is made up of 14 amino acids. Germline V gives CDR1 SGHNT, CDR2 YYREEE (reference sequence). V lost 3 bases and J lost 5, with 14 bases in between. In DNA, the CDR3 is TGTGCCAGCAGCTCCCCTCGGACGGATGAGACCCAGTACTTC. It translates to CASSSPRTDETQYF.